This record looks at one T cell receptor (beta chain) sequence and its context. This entry belongs to a study of sequential checkpoint blockade in melanoma. Study at large: Patients were randomized 1:1 to nivolumab-then-ipilimumab or ipilimumab-then-nivolumab first-line.

Only in-frame clones appear in the TCRdb table, and some are missing; sequencing was by immunoSEQ multiplex PCR. The sample contains tens of thousands of clones, around nine tenths of which appear only once. This CDR3 contains 14 residues. Losses at the gene ends were 3 bases for V and 5 bases for J; bases not matched to a gene: 5. Germline V gene lookup returns CDR1 SGDLS and CDR2 YYNGEE. Noted treatment: randomized to nivolumab then ipilimumab (arm A) or the reverse (arm B). The sequenced sample was CD8+ T cells sorted from blood (inferred from file names), obtained from a patient given nivolumab and ipilimumab in sequence. This chain joins TRBV9 and TRBJ1-5; TRBD1 matches at 7 bases. This receptor was obtained from a human donor with melanoma. The CDR3: CASSAGTADQPQHF. The CDR3 coding sequence is TGTGCCAGCAGCGCCGGGACAGCCGATCAGCCCCAGCATTTT.